What follows is one T cell receptor beta chain and its context. Its antigen is currently unknown. Only Caucasian adults living in Nashville, Tennessee served as donors. The data were produced by immunoSEQ multiplex PCR, yet TCRdb's version contains in-frame clones alone and is incomplete. In the table there are about 2.5 million clones, about nine tenths of which are singletons. The sample originates from a study of shared clonotypes between healthy human individuals. Study-level results: Tissues were not sampled, only blood, and their repertoires likely differ. Clonotype sharing across donors was expected to vary with sequencing depth. Roughly 4.6% of naive CD4 clonotypes were common to a few donors.

This CDR3 region has 16 residues. Germline V lookup: CDR1 MNHNS, CDR2 SASEGT. V lost 3 bases and J lost 0, with 13 bases in between. The source of this sequence is a man younger than 30 in good health. Some clones in this sample may be carry-over from other donors' samples. This chain uses TRBV6-1 with TRBJ2-3; TRBD2 is a possible D gene (7 bases). Sequencing used naive CD4+ T cells from PBMCs. As for subset: CD45RA+ positively selected. CDR3: CASSETQGLSTDTQYF. The CDR3 DNA reads TGTGCCAGCAGTGAGACACAGGGACTAAGCACAGATACGCAGTATTTT.